This paragraph reports one T cell receptor (beta chain). From blood CD8+ and CD4+ T cells, the TCR beta chain was sequenced. With random hexamers, reverse transcription was performed on about 0.5 to 1 ug of RNA. TCRdb independently ran MiXCR on the immunoSEQ multiplex PCR reads; one entry per CDR3 protein. The sample includes about 160,000 distinct CDR3 sequences, around 93% of them seen just once. Germline V gene data show CDR1 as MGHRA and CDR2 as YSYEKL. V lost 4 bases to trimming and J lost 4 bases; unmatched junction nucleotides: 4. This CDR3 has 15 residues. This sample was included in a study of CD8 T cells in Susac syndrome.

Sequencing used CD4+ T cells from PBMCs. The rearrangement joins TRBV4-1 to TRBJ1-5; the match to TRBD1 covers 10 bases. This TCR was sampled from a human donor in good health. DNA for the CDR3: TGCGCCAGCAGCCCTCGGACAGGGGGTAATCAGCCCCAGCATTTT. As protein: CASSPRTGGNQPQHF.